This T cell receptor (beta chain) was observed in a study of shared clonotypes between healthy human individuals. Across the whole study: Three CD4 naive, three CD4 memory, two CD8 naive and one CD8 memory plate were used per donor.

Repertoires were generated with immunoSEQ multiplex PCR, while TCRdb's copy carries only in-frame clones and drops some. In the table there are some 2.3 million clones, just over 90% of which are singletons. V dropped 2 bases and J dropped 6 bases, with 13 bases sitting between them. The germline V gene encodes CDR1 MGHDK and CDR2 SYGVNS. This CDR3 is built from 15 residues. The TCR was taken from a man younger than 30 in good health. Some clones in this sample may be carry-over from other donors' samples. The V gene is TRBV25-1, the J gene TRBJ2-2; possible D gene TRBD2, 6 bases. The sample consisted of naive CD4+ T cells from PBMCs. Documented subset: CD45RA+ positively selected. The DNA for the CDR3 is TGTGCCAGCAGTGAAGGTATCGGAGGGGCCGGGGAGCTGTTTTTT. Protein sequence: CASSEGIGGAGELFF.